This is a list of T cell receptor beta chains from one sample in a study of technical replicates of blood from a few donors. Data came from immunoSEQ multiplex PCR; TCRdb stores just in-frame clones and leaves some out. Counted here are about 100,000 clones, approximately 95% occurring once; the ten biggest clones make up more than 0.2%. Material: T cells isolated from PBMCs. These receptors were collected from a human donor in good health. The CDR3 runs from the conserved cysteine through the conserved F or W. D genes are given only for firm matches.

d_gene	v_gene	j_gene	CDR3aa
-	TRBV5-1	TRBJ1-1	CASSLARGGRRDTEAFF
TRBD1	TRBV19	TRBJ2-2	CASNGQGNTGELFF
-	TRBV19	TRBJ1-3	CASRGFGNTIYF
-	TRBV18	TRBJ1-1	CASSNAGSPEAFF
TRBD1	TRBV28	TRBJ1-1	CASSKGTVMNTEAFF
-	TRBV7-8	TRBJ2-4	CASSPQNVQPFSRNIQYF
-	TRBV19	TRBJ2-7	CASSIGEESSYEQYF
TRBD2	TRBV11-2	TRBJ2-1	CASRTVSGSLHEQFF
TRBD1	TRBV7-8	TRBJ1-5	CASSLWGQGVDQPQHF
TRBD1	TRBV19	TRBJ1-2	CASSMRGTVWGEGYTF
-	TRBV10-3	TRBJ2-1	CAISRDSNNEQFF
-	TRBV7-9	TRBJ1-1	CASTLGGTEAFF